The 3 T cell receptor beta chains below were found in one sample sequenced in a study of T cells after yellow fever vaccination. TCRdb redid the calling of the 5' RACE reads with MiXCR, one entry per CDR3 protein. Of 310,000 or so distinct CDR3 sequences listed, roughly 7% are singletons. The sample here was PBMCs, taken more than 40 days after the first yellow fever vaccination. The receptors were gathered from a young man who received the YFV17D yellow fever vaccine.

V and J are TRBV15 and TRBJ2-5; D remains unclear. With 0 bases removed from V and 5 bases from J, the gap between germline ends came to 10 bases. CDR3 length: 14 residues. CDR1 and CDR2 (germline): LNHNV, YYDKDF (reference sequence). CDR3: CATSREVGNETQYF. The CDR3 DNA follows: TGTGCCACCAGCAGAGAAGTGGGCAATGAGACCCAGTACTTC.

This clonotype appeared many times. J is TRBJ2-1 and V is TRBV7-9, with 10 bases lining up with TRBD2. Germline V gives CDR1 SEHNR, CDR2 FQNEAQ (reference sequence). V lost 3 bases, J lost 10 bases, and 6 bases stayed unmatched. The CDR3 sequence is 14 residues long. CDR3: CASSFGTSGDEQFF. The DNA for the CDR3 is TGTGCCAGCAGCTTTGGAACTAGCGGGGACGAGCAGTTCTTC.

The chain combines TRBV3-1 with TRBJ2-5; 10 bases align to TRBD2. The CDR3 has 18 residues. The V gene end was trimmed by 5 bases and the J gene end by 5 bases; junction bases not matched to a gene: 17. Per germline, CDR1 LGHDT and CDR2 YNNKEL (reference sequence). CDR3 DNA: TGTGCCAGCAGCTCATCACCCCTCAGCGGGGGGGCCGGTGAGACCCAGTACTTC. This translates into CASSSSPLSGGAGETQYF.